Below are 13 T cell receptor beta chains sequenced from a single sample in a study of blood T cell repertoires in COVID-19. Only in-frame clones appear in the TCRdb table, and some are missing; sequencing was by immunoSEQ multiplex PCR. The table has roughly 150,000 clones, more than 75% seen once. The sequenced sample was peripheral blood. The receptors come from a man in his fifties or sixties who had recovered from COVID-19.

This clone turned up a few times. The rearrangement links TRBV4-3 to TRBJ1-6; no clear D gene. Per the germline V gene, CDR1 is LGHNA and CDR2 is YSLEER. Trimming stripped 2 bases from V and 0 bases from J, with 11 bases between. The CDR3 sequence is 17 residues long. The chain's CDR3 is CASSQSARTSYNSPLHF. The CDR3 coding sequence is TGCGCCAGCAGCCAATCCGCCAGAACCTCCTATAATTCACCCCTCCACTTT.

In its sample, this clone was seen a few times. The chain couples TRBV7-9 to TRBJ2-1; D might be TRBD2 (6 bases). CDR1 and CDR2 from the germline V gene are SEHNR and FQNEAQ (reference sequence). The CDR3 loop spans 15 amino acids. V was shortened by 1 base and J by 8 bases, with 15 bases between the two germline ends. CDR3 sequence: CASSLGPGRSDEQFF. CDR3 nucleotides: TGTGCCAGCAGCTTAGGGCCAGGGAGGTCTGATGAGCAGTTCTTC.

The chain uses TRBV19 and TRBJ2-4; TRBD1 matches at 10 bases. The CDR3 is 14 residues long. J gave up 7 bases and V 6 bases, and 6 bases lay outside the gene matches. Germline V gene data show CDR1 as LNHDA and CDR2 as SQIVND (reference sequence). This CDR3 reads CASRRDRGWNIQYF. As DNA, the CDR3 is TGTGCCAGTAGAAGGGACAGGGGATGGAACATTCAGTACTTC.

This sequence joins TRBV10-3 and TRBJ2-2, with TRBD1 matching over 7 bases. The V segment lost 5 bases and the J segment 2 bases; nucleotides outside the gene matches: 5. The germline gives CDR1 ENHRY, CDR2 SYGVKD. The CDR3 runs 15 residues. The CDR3 loop is CAISQGDANTGELFF. CDR3 coding DNA: TGTGCCATCAGTCAGGGGGATGCTAACACCGGGGAGCTGTTTTTT.

The J gene is TRBJ1-5, the V gene TRBV28, with TRBD1 matching over 7 bases. After removal of 6 bases from V and 7 bases from J, the junction contained 9 bases not matched to a gene. The germline V gene has CDR1 MDHEN and CDR2 SYDVKM. The CDR3 covers 14 residues. CDR3 region: CASRPDRVGQPQHF. The CDR3 region has the DNA TGTGCCAGCAGACCCGACAGGGTAGGACAGCCCCAGCATTTT.

This chain joins TRBV2 and TRBJ2-5; D is possibly TRBD2 (5 bases). Trimming cost V 6 bases and J 1 base, with 9 bases left between them. Germline assignment: CDR1 SNHLY and CDR2 FYNNEI. The CDR3 extends over 13 amino acids. The CDR3 loop reads CASSRGLQETQYF. The CDR3 nucleotides read TGTGCCAGCAGCCGAGGGCTCCAAGAGACCCAGTACTTC.

This chain joins TRBV11-2 and TRBJ2-1; maybe TRBD1 (5 bases). The ends were cut back, 2 bases at V and 7 bases at J, with 21 bases in the middle. Germline loops: CDR1 SGHAT, CDR2 FQNNGV. The CDR3 spans 17 residues. The CDR3 region has the DNA TGTGCCAGCAGCTTAATTAGGGGTTTCCCGTCAATGAATGAGCAGTTCTTC. Encoded protein: CASSLIRGFPSMNEQFF.

This clone was detected only once. The chain carries TRBV29-1 and TRBJ1-4; D unclear. V lost 6 bases and J lost 7, with 15 bases in between. This CDR3 has 13 amino acids. Germline lookup yields CDR1 SQVTM and CDR2 ANQGSEA. CDR3 residues: CSVRVTSGEKLFF. The DNA of the CDR3 is TGCAGCGTCCGCGTCACCTCGGGTGAAAAACTGTTTTTT.

Written as DNA, the CDR3 is TGTGCCAGCAGCTTAGCCAGCGTGAATGAGCAGTTCTTC. It specifies CASSLASVNEQFF. V is TRBV7-2 and J is TRBJ2-1; D ambiguous. Germline V gene data show CDR1 as SGHTA and CDR2 as FQGNSA. This CDR3 spans 13 amino acids. Between the trimmed V and J ends, which lost 0 bases and 7 bases, there was a span of 7 bases. Combining the CDR3 with reference TRBV7-2 and TRBJ2-1 gives the whole variable domain GAGVSQSPSNKVTEKGKDVELRCDPISGHTALYWYRQSLGQGLEFLIYFQGNSAPDKSGLPSDRFSAERTGGSVSTLTIQRTQQEDSAVYLCASSLASVNEQFFGPGTRLTVL.

Regarding this clone: The junction and the germline gene differ at one end; a read error may be behind it. CDR3 sequence reads: CASSLTSPGGAVYDEF. The CDR3 nucleotides read TGTGCCAGCTCACTTACCTCCCCCGGAGGGGCAGTTTACGATGAATTT. The J gene is TRBJ1-1, the V gene TRBV18, with a weak D call TRBD1 (5 bases). The CDR3 runs to 16 residues. Germline V gene data show CDR1 as KGHSH and CDR2 as LQKENI.

The V and J genes are TRBV29-1 and TRBJ2-1; 12 positions agree with TRBD2. This CDR3 has 14 residues. Germline-derived CDR1 and CDR2 are SQVTM and ANQGSEA. The V and J ends lost 4 bases and 7 bases, in that order; junction bases with no gene match: 5. CDR3 nucleotides: TGCAGCGTTGCGACTAGCGGGAGTAGGAATGAGCAGTTCTTC. This encodes CSVATSGSRNEQFF.

This chain joins TRBV2 and TRBJ2-5; D is possibly TRBD2 (7 bases). Deletions cut 8 bases from V and 5 bases from J, with 18 bases between. CDR1 SNHLY and CDR2 FYNNEI come from the germline V gene. CDR3 size: 14 residues. The CDR3 is CASFWGGKGETQYF. Written as DNA, the CDR3 is TGTGCCAGCTTCTGGGGGGGCAAAGGGGAGACCCAGTACTTC.

The chain is built from TRBV7-2 and TRBJ2-3; 7 bases align to TRBD2. The CDR3 has 18 residues. Germline trimming cut 5 bases from V and 6 bases from J; bases unmatched to any gene: 20. Looked up from germline, CDR1 is SGHTA and CDR2 is FQGNSA. The CDR3: CASSTQIAGGTTADTQYF. The CDR3 bases are TGTGCCAGCAGCACCCAAATAGCGGGCGGTACCACAGCGGATACGCAGTATTTT.